These T cell receptor beta chains were read from a single sample in a study of HIV-infected children after antiretroviral therapy interruption. A single record per CDR3 protein comes from TCRdb applying MiXCR to the 3' RACE reads. This table has tens of thousands of distinct CDR3 sequences, approximately 6.1% appearing once. The starting material was CD45RA+ CD4+ T cells from PBMCs, pooled from several time points, obtained from a donor given antiretroviral therapy, either interrupted or continuous. The receptors originated from a pool of human donors with HIV. Both conserved end residues are part of each CDR3. D genes are given only for firm matches. The size entry is marked missing in some rows and otherwise reads once, few, many or a size class.

d_gene	j_gene	v_gene	abundance	len	CDR3aa	CDR3nt
TRBD1	TRBJ2-2	TRBV20-1	few	18	CSASKNRPGTDSTGELFF	TGCAGTGCTAGTAAGAACCGCCCCGGGACAGACAGCACCGGGGAGCTGTTTTTT
NA	TRBJ2-1	TRBV30	medium-sized	11	CAWSPGNEQFF	TGTGCCTGGAGTCCAGGCAATGAGCAGTTCTTC
NA	TRBJ1-5	TRBV28	few	12	CASQTYNQPQHF	TGTGCCAGCCAAACCTACAATCAGCCCCAGCATTTT
NA	TRBJ2-1	TRBV6-1	NA	15	CASSDLQGATNEQFF	TGTGCCAGCAGTGATCTACAGGGCGCCACCAATGAGCAGTTCTTC
TRBD2	TRBJ2-7	TRBV19	many	16	CASAGRTSGRPYEQYF	TGTGCCAGTGCCGGGAGGACTAGCGGCCGACCCTACGAGCAGTACTTC
TRBD1	TRBJ1-5	TRBV20-1	many	12	CSARQGDQPQHF	TGCAGTGCTAGACAGGGGGATCAGCCCCAGCATTTT
NA	TRBJ1-5	TRBV19	many	14	CASSIPLGNQPQHF	TGTGCCAGTAGTATCCCATTGGGCAATCAGCCCCAGCATTTT
NA	TRBJ2-2	TRBV5-1	medium-sized	14	CAIDDDKGTGELFF	TGCGCCATCGACGACGACAAAGGGACCGGGGAGCTGTTTTTT
NA	TRBJ2-3	TRBV20-1	few	15	CSARDKSGIRDTQYF	TGCAGTGCTAGAGATAAATCCGGGATCCGGGATACGCAGTATTTT
TRBD1	TRBJ1-4	TRBV28	many	18	CASSSPFDRGPTNEKLFF	TGTGCCAGCAGTTCTCCCTTCGACAGGGGGCCTACTAATGAAAAACTGTTTTTT
NA	TRBJ2-5	TRBV7-2	few	16	CASSLSSQGGVETQYF	TGTGCCAGCAGCTTAAGCTCGCAGGGGGGAGTGGAGACCCAGTACTTC
NA	TRBJ1-5	TRBV27	many	17	CASRPGSHFRGNQPQHF	TGTGCCAGCAGACCCGGAAGTCACTTTCGCGGCAATCAGCCCCAGCATTTT
TRBD2	TRBJ2-7	TRBV6-5	few	13	CASSDAGDYEQYF	TGTGCCAGCAGTGATGCGGGGGACTATGAACAGTACTTC
TRBD1	TRBJ2-5	TRBV29-1	NA	14	CSVWAVEGAKTQYF	TGCAGCGTTTGGGCCGTTGAGGGGGCGAAGACCCAGTACTTC
TRBD2	TRBJ2-1	TRBV12-3/TRBV12-4	NA	16	CASSAASGGLVYEQFF	TGTGCCAGCAGTGCCGCTAGCGGGGGATTAGTCTATGAGCAGTTCTTC
NA	TRBJ1-1	TRBV11-2	many	15	CASSRIVTGPTEAFF	TGTGCCAGCAGTCGTATCGTAACAGGGCCCACTGAAGCTTTCTTT
NA	TRBJ1-2	TRBV7-8	few	14	CASSLATGDYGYTF	TGTGCCAGCAGCTTAGCGACGGGGGACTATGGCTACACCTTC
NA	TRBJ2-7	TRBV12-3/TRBV12-4	few	13	CASSFFANYEQYF	TGTGCCAGCAGTTTTTTCGCTAACTACGAGCAGTACTTC
NA	TRBJ2-4	TRBV11-2	NA	12	CASSLDQAIQYF	TGTGCCAGCAGCTTAGATCAGGCCATTCAGTACTTC
NA	TRBJ2-1	TRBV12-3/TRBV12-4	NA	12	CASSGGGYEQFF	TGTGCCAGCAGTGGGGGCGGGTATGAGCAGTTCTTC
NA	TRBJ1-1	TRBV6-2/TRBV6-3	NA	17	CASSTRWGQPMNTEAFF	TGTGCCAGCAGTACAAGATGGGGACAACCGATGAACACTGAAGCTTTCTTT